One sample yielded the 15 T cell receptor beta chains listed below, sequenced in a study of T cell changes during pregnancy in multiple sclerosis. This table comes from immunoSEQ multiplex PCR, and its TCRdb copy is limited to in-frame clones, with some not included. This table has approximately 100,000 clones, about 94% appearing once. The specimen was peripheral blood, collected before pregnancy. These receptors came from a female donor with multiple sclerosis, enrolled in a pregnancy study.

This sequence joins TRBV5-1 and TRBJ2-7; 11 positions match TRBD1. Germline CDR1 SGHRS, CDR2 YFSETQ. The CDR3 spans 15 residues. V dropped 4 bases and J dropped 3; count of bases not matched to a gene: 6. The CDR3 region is CASSEGTGGFYEQYF. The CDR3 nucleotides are TGCGCCAGCAGCGAAGGGACAGGGGGTTTCTACGAGCAGTACTTC.

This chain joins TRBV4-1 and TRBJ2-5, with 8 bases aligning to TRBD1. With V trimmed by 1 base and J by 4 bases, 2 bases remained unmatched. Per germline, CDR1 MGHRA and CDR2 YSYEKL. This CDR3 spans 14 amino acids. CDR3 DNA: TGCGCCAGCAGCCAAGTCCAGGGGGCAGAGACCCAGTACTTC. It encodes CASSQVQGAETQYF.

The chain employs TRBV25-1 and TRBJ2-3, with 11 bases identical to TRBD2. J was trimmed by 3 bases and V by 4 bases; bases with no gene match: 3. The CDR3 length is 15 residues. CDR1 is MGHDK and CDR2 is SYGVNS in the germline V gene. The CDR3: CASSVLAGVTDTQYF. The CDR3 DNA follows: TGTGCCAGCAGTGTACTAGCGGGAGTGACAGATACGCAGTATTTT.

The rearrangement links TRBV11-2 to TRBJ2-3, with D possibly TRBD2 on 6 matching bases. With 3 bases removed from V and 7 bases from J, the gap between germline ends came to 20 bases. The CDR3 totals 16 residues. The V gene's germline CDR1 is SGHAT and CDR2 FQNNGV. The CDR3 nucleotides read TGTGCCAGCAGCTTCAGAGATCCCGGGAGAGGAAATACGCAGTATTTT. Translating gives CASSFRDPGRGNTQYF.

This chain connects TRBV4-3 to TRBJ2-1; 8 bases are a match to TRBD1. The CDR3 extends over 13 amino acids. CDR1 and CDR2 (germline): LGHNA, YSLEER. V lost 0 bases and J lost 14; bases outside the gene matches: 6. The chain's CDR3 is CASSQEPRTGKFF. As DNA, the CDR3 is TGCGCCAGCAGCCAAGAGCCCCGGACAGGGAAGTTCTTC.

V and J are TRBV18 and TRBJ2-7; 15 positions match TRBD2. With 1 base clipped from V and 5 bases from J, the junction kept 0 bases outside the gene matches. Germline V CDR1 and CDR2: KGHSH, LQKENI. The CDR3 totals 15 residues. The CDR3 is CASSPRTSGRDEQYF. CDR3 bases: TGTGCCAGCTCACCACGGACTAGCGGGAGGGACGAGCAGTACTTC.

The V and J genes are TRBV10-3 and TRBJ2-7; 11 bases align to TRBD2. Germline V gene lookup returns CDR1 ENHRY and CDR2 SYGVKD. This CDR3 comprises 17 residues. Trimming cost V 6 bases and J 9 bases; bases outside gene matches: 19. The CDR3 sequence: CAISQTSGIPPAVVQYF. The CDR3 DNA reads TGTGCCATCAGCCAGACTAGCGGGATACCCCCGGCGGTCGTGCAGTACTTC.

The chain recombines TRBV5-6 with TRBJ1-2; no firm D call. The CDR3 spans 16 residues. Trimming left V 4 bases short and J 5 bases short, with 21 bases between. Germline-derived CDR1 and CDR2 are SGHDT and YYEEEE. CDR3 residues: CASSNRARGSGYGYTF. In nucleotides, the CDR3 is TGTGCCAGCAGCAATAGGGCCCGGGGTTCTGGGTATGGCTACACCTTC. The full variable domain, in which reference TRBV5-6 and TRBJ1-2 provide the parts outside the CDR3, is DAGVTQSPTHLIKTRGQQVTLRCSPKSGHDTVSWYQQALGQGPQFIFQYYEEEERQRGNFPDRFSGHQFPNYSSELNVNALLLGDSALYLCASSNRARGSGYGYTFGSGTRLTVV.

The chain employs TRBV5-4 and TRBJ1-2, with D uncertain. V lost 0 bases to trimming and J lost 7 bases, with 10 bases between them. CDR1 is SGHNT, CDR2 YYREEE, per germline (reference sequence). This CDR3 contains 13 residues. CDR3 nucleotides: TGTGCCAGCAGCTTGGCCTTGGGCACTGGCTACACCTTC. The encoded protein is CASSLALGTGYTF.

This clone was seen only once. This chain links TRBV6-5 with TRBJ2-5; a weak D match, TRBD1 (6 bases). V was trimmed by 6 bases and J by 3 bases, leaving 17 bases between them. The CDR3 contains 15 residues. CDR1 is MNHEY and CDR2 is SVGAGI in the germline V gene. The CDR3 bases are TGTGCCAGCAGCCCCAGGGGACGGCCTGAAGAGACCCAGTACTTC. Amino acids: CASSPRGRPEETQYF.

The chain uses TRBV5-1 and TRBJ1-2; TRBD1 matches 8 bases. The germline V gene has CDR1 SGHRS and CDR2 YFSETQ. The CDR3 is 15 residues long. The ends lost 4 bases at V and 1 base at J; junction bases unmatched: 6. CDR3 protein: CASSASGGFNYGYTF. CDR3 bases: TGCGCCAGCAGCGCTTCAGGGGGCTTTAACTATGGCTACACCTTC.

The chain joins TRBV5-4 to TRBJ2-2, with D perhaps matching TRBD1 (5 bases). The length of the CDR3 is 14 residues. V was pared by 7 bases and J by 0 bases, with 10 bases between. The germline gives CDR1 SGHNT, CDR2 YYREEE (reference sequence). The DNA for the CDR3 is TGTGCCAGCGCCAGGGAAGCGAACACCGGGGAGCTGTTTTTT. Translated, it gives CASAREANTGELFF.

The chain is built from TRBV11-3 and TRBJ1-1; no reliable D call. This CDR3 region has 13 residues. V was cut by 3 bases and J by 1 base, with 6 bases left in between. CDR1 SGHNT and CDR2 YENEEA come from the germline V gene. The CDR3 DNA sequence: TGTGCCAGCAGCTTCTATCCGAACACTGAAGCTTTCTTT. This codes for CASSFYPNTEAFF.

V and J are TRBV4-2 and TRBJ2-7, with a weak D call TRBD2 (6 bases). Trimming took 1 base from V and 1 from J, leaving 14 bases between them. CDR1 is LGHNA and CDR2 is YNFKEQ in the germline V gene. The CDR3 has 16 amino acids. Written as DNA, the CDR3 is TGTGCCAGCAGCCAAGTCGGCGGGGTGGGGTCCTACGAGCAGTACTTC. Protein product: CASSQVGGVGSYEQYF.

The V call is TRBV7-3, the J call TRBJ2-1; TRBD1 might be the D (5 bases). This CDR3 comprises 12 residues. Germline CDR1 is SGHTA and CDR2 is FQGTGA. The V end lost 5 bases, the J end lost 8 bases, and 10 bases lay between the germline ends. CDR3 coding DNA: TGTGCCAGCAGCCTCCTAGGGGATGAGCAGTTCTTC. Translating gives CASSLLGDEQFF.